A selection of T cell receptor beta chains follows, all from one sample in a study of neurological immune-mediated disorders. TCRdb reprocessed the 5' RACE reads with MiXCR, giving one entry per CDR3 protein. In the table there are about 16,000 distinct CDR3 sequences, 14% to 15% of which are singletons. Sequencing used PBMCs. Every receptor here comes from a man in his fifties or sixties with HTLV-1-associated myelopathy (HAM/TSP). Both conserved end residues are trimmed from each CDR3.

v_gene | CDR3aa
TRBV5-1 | ASSLGTGGYEQY
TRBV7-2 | ASSRGLAGRSTDTQY
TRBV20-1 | SARAIYNEQF
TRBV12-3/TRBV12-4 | ASSQGQARTNEKLF
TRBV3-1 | ASSRSGALAKNIQY
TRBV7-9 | ASRPRPANTGELF
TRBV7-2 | ASSPGDRGTQY
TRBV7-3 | ASSIQAGAGETQY
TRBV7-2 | ASSLGAFMAEAF
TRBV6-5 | ASSPTGQPLVSEQY
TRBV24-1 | ATSDYRDPGGVSCNQPQH
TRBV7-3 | ASSSRTSGGIVYNEQF
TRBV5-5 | ASSLTTGGVALANVLT
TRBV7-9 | ASSYPKRPGGVQDEQY
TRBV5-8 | ASSLEGRPYDYT
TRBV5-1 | ASSSPGPQETQY
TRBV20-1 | SALYAGGTEAF
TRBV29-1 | SVESHRANTEAF
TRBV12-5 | ASGSLGRTYNEQF
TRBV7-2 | ASSLGQAGANVLT
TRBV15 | ATRGTSGGPSKTQY
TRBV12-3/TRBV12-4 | ASSVAGGPKETQY
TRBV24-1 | ATSDADSYEQY
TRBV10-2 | ASSELEGPEAF
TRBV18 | ASSLTGVNQPQH
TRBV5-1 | ASSLEGTGGAENIQY
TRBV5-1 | ASSSDSLPGETQY
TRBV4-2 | ASSQLHRQGNYEQF
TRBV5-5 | ASSRDRGHYEQY
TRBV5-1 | ASSLGLAETQY
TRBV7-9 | ASSNGVNYEQY
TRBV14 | ASSQIIAAGEQY
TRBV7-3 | ASSPGLAGHGETQY
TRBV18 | ASSPSLTDTQY
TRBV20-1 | SARVRGETQY
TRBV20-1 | SAKAGQGGETQY
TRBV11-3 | ASSLGIGSAWEQY
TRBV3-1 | VNSRSQGSEAF
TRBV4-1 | ASSQVSAGSFYEQF
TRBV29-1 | SVEDGQVFLETQY
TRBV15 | ATSRGGSRGNQPQH
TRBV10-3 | AISETTGVNTQY